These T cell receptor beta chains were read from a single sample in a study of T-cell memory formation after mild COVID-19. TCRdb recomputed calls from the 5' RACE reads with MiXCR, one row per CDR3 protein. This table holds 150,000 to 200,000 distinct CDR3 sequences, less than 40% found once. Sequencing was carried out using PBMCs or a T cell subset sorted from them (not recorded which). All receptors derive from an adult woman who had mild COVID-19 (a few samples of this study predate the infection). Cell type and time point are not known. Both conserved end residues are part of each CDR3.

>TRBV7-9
CASSLVGQGDTEAFF
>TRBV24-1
CATSDLMAAGTDTQYF
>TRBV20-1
CSARGRLAGVGGDEQFF
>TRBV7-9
CASTYSSTDTQYF
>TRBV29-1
CSVEEGTVYNEQFF
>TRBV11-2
CASSSGASGGVIDTQYF
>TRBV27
CASSFLERSYEQYF
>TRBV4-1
CASSQQDSLLFAYNEQFF
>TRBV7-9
CASSPVPGPQETQYF
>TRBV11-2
CASSFGGTGETQYF
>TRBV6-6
CASSYGPGTGLMNTEAFF
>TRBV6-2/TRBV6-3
CASSPETLAGGPNEQFF
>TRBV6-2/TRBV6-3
CASSTNGGTEAFF
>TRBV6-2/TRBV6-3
CASSDDRAPIKNIQYF
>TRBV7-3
CASSVDPGGPGELFF
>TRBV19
CASSMGFGEQYF
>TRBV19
CASSIGLAGTDTQYF
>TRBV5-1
CASSLDQGLDKFF
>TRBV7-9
CASSRTSGSKTQYF
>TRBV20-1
CSARLGPLVSNEKLFF
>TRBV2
CASRRTTEYEQYF
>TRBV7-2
CASKGPSTDTQYF
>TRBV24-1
CATGVPGSTDTQYF
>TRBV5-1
CASSLVRGDGYEQYF
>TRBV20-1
CSATRAPTDTQYF
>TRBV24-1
CATSGTVSGELFF
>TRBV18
CASSLEGGPYEQYF
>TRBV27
CASSLDWPTGSETQYF
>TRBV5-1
CASSSQGPPGDGYTF
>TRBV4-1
CASSQAPSRSTDTQYF
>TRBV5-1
CASSLVGNGAWGSPLHF
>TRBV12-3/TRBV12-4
CASIARGDPADEQYF
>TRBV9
CASSVDGGGNIQYF
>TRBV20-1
CSAWERGMHYSTDTQYF
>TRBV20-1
CSARKQESSYEQYF
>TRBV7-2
CASSFEVELHYEQYF
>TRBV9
CASSHTRTEKSNGYTF
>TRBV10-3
CAISDPRGAQETQYF
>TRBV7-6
CASSAGTGGTYEQYF
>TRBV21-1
CASSKPGKNTGELFF
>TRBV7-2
CASSLEADSPLHF
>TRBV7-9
CASSSSWTLSSYNEQFF
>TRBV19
CASSPTWGSNEQFF
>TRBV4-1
CASSHVSGQGNQPQHF
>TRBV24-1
CATSDPRQGAYEQYF
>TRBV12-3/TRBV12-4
CASSLQVNYGYTF
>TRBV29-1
CSVERGRTWRREERDTQYF
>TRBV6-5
CASSRDWGASAEQYF
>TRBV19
CASSPLALKGEQYF
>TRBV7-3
CASSLIGTSRENEQFF
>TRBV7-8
CASSSTGTAWDEQYF
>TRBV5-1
CASSLEASGGPTDTQYF
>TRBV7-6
CASSEPTSGRETQYF
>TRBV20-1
CSAPAGLAFETQYF